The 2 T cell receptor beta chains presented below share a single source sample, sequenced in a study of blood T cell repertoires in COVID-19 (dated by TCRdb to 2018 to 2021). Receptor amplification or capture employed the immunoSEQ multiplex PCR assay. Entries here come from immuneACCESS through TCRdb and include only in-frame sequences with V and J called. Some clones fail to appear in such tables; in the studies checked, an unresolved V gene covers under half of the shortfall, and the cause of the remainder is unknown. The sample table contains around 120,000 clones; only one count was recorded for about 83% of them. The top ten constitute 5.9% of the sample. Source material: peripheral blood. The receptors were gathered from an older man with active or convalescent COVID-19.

CDR3 amino acids: CATSERDRQETQYF. The CDR3 DNA sequence: TGTGCCACCAGTGAGCGGGACCGCCAAGAGACCCAGTACTTC. The rearrangement links TRBV24-1 to TRBJ2-5; D possibly corresponds to TRBD2 (6 bases). The CDR3 has 14 amino acids. V was cut by 4 bases and J by 1 base, with 9 bases left in between. Germline lookup yields CDR1 KGHDR and CDR2 SFDVKD.

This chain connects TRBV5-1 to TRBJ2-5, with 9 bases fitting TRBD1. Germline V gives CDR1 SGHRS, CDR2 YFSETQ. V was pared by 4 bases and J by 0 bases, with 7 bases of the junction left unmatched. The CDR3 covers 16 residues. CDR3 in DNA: TGCGCCAGCAGCCCGAGGACAGGGGAGTACCAAGAGACCCAGTACTTC. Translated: CASSPRTGEYQETQYF. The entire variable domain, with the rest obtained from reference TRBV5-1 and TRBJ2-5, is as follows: KAGVTQTPRYLIKTRGQQVTLSCSPISGHRSVSWYQQTPGQGLQFLFEYFSETQRNKGNFPGRFSGRQFSNSRSEMNVSTLELGDSALYLCASSPRTGEYQETQYFGPGTRLLVL.